Presented here are 4 T cell receptor beta chains from one specimen sequenced in a study of blood T cells in healthy people across ages. Sample-barcoded 5' priming and a J-beta primer mix drove a second PCR of about 6 to 12 cycles. One entry per CDR3 protein results from TCRdb running MiXCR on the 5' RACE reads. The top ten clones hold about 54% of a sample with over 300,000 distinct CDR3 sequences, approximately 52% of them seen once. Input material: blood. These receptors all stem from a man aged 55-75 years in good health.

The chain employs TRBV9 and TRBJ2-7; 9 bases are shared with TRBD2. The CDR3 extends over 16 amino acids. V gave up 3 bases and J gave up 1 base; unmatched junction bases: 8. Germline V gene lookup returns CDR1 SGDLS and CDR2 YYNGEE. CDR3 residues: CASSALWTSESYEQYF. As DNA, the CDR3 is TGTGCCAGCAGCGCTCTCTGGACTAGCGAGTCCTACGAGCAGTACTTC.

The chain is built from TRBV3-1 and TRBJ2-1; D remains unclear. The CDR3 is 14 residues long. Per germline, CDR1 LGHDT and CDR2 YNNKEL (reference sequence). Trimming left V 0 bases short and J 6 bases short, with 9 bases between. CDR3 residues: CASSQDRATNEQFF. CDR3 nucleotides: TGTGCCAGCAGCCAAGATAGGGCCACCAATGAGCAGTTCTTC.

The V and J genes are TRBV28 and TRBJ2-7; D may correspond to TRBD1 or TRBD2 (5 bases each). Germline values: CDR1 MDHEN, CDR2 SYDVKM. The germline V and J ends were trimmed by 7 bases and 4 bases, with 14 bases remaining between them. This CDR3 is built from 13 residues. The CDR3 sequence is CASTRGIGYEQYF. CDR3 nucleotide sequence: TGTGCCAGCACCCGGGGCATTGGGTACGAGCAGTACTTC.

This clonotype has more than one count but fewer than ten. V and J are TRBV7-2 and TRBJ2-2, with 13 positions matching TRBD2. Germline V lookup: CDR1 SGHTA, CDR2 FQGNSA. The V gene end was trimmed by 1 base and the J gene end by 7 bases; junction bases not matched to a gene: 6. The CDR3 runs 17 residues. The CDR3 is CASSLVGLAGVGGELFF. CDR3 DNA: TGTGCCAGCAGCTTAGTTGGACTAGCGGGAGTTGGCGGGGAGCTGTTTTTT.